The text below deals with one TCR beta chain. The data were produced by immunoSEQ multiplex PCR, yet TCRdb's version contains in-frame clones alone and is incomplete. The data hold tens of thousands of clones, with 91% observed a single time. This record comes from a study of control samples from healthy donors and cancer patients. The CDR3 is 14 residues long. Germline V gene sequence: CDR1 GTSNPN, CDR2 SVGIG (reference sequence). V gave up 3 bases and J gave up 2 bases, with 11 bases separating them. The chain recombines TRBV30 with TRBJ1-3, with D perhaps matching TRBD1 (6 bases). The source is a man aged 30-40 years in good health. Sequencing was performed on blood. In DNA form, the CDR3 reads TGTGCCTGGAGGGAACAGGGTGCTGGAAACACCATATATTTT. Translated: CAWREQGAGNTIYF.